Listed here is a single T cell receptor beta chain. Sequencing used immunoSEQ multiplex PCR; TCRdb keeps in-frame clones, though not all of them. Among 210,000 or so clones listed, 75% to 90% were seen once. V shed 1 base and J shed 1 base, with 10 bases lying between them. The CDR3 runs to 14 residues. In germline, CDR1 is GTSNPN, CDR2 SVGIG (reference sequence). The record originates from a study of blood T cell repertoires in COVID-19. Turning to the study itself: PBMCs, B-cell-depleted T cells, or T cells provided the cDNA or gDNA that made up the material.

Clinical history as reported by participants underpinned cohort assignment. The genes are TRBV30 and TRBJ1-2; D gene ambiguous. Sequencing used PBMCs or T cells enriched from blood (not recorded which). This sequence was found in a woman aged 25 to 45 who had been exposed to COVID-19. As DNA, the CDR3 is TGTGCCTGGAGTGCAGGATCTCTTAACTATGGCTACACCTTC. It codes for CAWSAGSLNYGYTF.